This TCR beta chain was observed in a study of cytomegalovirus exposure and HLA in healthy donors. The study's findings and limits: Serostatus for CMV was the only available immune exposure information. Excluded were some V segments that proved indistinguishable, including TRBV6-2 and TRBV6-3. It emerged from a later analysis that several of the most significant clusters appeared to be linked to common viral pathogens.

CDR1 SGHRS and CDR2 YFSETQ come from the germline V gene. The V gene end was trimmed by 4 bases and the J gene end by 0 bases; junction bases not matched to a gene: 12. The CDR3 runs to 17 residues. With 60 Vbeta and 13 Jbeta primers, the PCR was carried out. The protocol was immunoSEQ multiplex PCR, while the TCRdb copy is restricted to in-frame clones and leaves out a portion. Found here are some 180,000 clones, approximately 73% of them singletons; the top ten hold 5.4%. On this clone itself: The antigen is undetermined.

Source material: PBMCs. The chain couples TRBV5-1 to TRBJ1-1; TRBD1 matches 7 bases. The TCR was taken from a woman between 18 and 29 years old in good health and CMV-seropositive. DNA of the CDR3: TGCGCCAGCAGCCCACTTGGGGACAGACTCTTGAACACTGAAGCTTTCTTT. This sequence encodes CASSPLGDRLLNTEAFF. Together with reference TRBV5-1 and TRBJ1-1, the CDR3 gives the full variable domain: KAGVTQTPRYLIKTRGQQVTLSCSPISGHRSVSWYQQTPGQGLQFLFEYFSETQRNKGNFPGRFSGRQFSNSRSEMNVSTLELGDSALYLCASSPLGDRLLNTEAFFGQGTRLTVV.